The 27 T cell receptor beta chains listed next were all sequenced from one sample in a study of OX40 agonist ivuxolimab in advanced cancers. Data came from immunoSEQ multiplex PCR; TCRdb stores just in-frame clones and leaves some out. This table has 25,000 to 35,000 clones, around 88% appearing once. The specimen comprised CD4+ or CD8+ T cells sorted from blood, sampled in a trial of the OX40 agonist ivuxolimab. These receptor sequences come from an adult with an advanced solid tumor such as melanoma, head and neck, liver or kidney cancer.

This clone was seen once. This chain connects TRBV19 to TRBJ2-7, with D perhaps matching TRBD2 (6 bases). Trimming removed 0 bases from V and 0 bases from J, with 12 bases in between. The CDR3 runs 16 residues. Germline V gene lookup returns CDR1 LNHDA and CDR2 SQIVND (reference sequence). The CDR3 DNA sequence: TGTGCCAGTAGTATAGACCTCGGGAGTATCTCCTACGAGCAGTACTTC. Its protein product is CASSIDLGSISYEQYF. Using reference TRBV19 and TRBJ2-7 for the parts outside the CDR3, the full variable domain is DGGITQSPKYLFRKEGQNVTLSCEQNLNHDAMYWYRQDPGQGLRLIYYSQIVNDFQKGDIAEGYSVSREKKESFPLTVTSAQKNPTAFYLCASSIDLGSISYEQYFGPGTRLTVT.

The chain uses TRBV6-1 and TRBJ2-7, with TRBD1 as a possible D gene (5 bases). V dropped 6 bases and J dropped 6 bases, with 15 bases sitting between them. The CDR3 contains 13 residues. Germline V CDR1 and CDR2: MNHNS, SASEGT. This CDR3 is CASRRPRVSEQYF. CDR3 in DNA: TGTGCCAGCAGACGACCCAGGGTCAGCGAGCAGTACTTC.

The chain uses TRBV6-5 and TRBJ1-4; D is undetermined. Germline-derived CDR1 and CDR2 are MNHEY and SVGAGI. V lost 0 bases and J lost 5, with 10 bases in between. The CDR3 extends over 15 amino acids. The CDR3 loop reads CASSYSMGENEKLFF. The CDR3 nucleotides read TGTGCCAGCAGTTACTCGATGGGTGAGAATGAAAAACTGTTTTTT.

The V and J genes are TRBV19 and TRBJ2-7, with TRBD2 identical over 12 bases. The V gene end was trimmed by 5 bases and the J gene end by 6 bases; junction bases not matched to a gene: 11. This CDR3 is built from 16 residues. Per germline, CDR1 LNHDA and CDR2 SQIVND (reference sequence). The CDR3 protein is CASSQSMTSGSLEQYF. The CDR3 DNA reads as TGTGCCAGTAGTCAGAGCATGACTAGCGGGAGTCTCGAGCAGTACTTC. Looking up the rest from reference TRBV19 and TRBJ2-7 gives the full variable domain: DGGITQSPKYLFRKEGQNVTLSCEQNLNHDAMYWYRQDPGQGLRLIYYSQIVNDFQKGDIAEGYSVSREKKESFPLTVTSAQKNPTAFYLCASSQSMTSGSLEQYFGPGTRLTVT.

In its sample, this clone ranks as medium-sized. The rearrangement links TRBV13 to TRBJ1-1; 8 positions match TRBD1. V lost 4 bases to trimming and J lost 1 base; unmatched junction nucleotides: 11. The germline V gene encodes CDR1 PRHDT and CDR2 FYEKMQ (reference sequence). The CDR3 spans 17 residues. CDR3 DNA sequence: TGTGCCAGCAGCTCATTACGATCCGGGACAGGGAACACTGAAGCTTTCTTT. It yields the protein CASSSLRSGTGNTEAFF.

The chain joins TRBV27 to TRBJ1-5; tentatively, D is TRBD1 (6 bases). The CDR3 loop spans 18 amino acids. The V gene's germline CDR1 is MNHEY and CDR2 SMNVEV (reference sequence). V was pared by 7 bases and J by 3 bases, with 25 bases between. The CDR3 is CASKNFGRGGGNNQPQHF. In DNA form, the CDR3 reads TGTGCCAGCAAAAATTTCGGCAGGGGCGGAGGTAACAATCAGCCCCAGCATTTT.

CDR3 DNA: TGCGCCAGCAGCTTGTATCAGAGCTCCTACGAGCAGTACTTC. This gives the protein CASSLYQSSYEQYF. The chain recombines TRBV5-1 with TRBJ2-7; unclear D gene. In germline, CDR1 is SGHRS, CDR2 YFSETQ. The CDR3 totals 14 residues. V was clipped by 1 base and J by 0 bases, with 8 bases between them.

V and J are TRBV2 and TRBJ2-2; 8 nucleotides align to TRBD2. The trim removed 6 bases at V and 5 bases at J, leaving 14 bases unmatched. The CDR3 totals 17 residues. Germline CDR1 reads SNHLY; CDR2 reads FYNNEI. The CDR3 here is CASRDLGLERETGELFF. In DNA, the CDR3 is TGTGCCAGCAGGGACCTTGGACTAGAGCGGGAGACCGGGGAGCTGTTTTTT.

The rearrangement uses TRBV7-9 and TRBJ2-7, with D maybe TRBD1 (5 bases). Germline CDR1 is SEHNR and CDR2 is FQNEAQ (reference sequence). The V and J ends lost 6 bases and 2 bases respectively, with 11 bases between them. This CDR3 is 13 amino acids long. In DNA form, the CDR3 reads TGTGCCAGCAGACAAGGGGCAGCCTACGAGCAGTACTTC. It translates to CASRQGAAYEQYF.

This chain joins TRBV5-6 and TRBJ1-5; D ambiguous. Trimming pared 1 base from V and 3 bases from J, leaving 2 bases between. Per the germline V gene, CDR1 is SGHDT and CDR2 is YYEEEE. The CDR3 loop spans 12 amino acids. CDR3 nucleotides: TGTGCCAGCAGCTTGTACAATCAGCCCCAGCATTTT. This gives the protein CASSLYNQPQHF.

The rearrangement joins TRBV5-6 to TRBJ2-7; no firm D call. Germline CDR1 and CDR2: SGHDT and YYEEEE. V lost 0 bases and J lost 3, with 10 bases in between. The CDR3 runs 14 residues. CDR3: CASSLGARYYEQYF. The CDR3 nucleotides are TGTGCCAGCAGCTTGGGGGCTCGATACTACGAGCAGTACTTC.

In DNA, the CDR3 is TGTGCCAGCAGTCCAACCGGGACTAGCGGGATCAATGAGCAGTTCTTC. Its protein product is CASSPTGTSGINEQFF. V is TRBV27 and J is TRBJ2-1, with 13 bases matching TRBD2. The CDR3 spans 16 residues. Germline V CDR1 and CDR2: MNHEY, SMNVEV (reference sequence). J lost 6 bases, V lost 5 bases, and 7 bases had no gene match.

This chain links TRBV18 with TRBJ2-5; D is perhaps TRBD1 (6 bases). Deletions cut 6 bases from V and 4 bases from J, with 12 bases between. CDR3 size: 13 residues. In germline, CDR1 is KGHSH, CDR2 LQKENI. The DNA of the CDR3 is TGTGCCAGCTCCTACGGACAGCGAGAGACCCAGTACTTC. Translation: CASSYGQRETQYF.

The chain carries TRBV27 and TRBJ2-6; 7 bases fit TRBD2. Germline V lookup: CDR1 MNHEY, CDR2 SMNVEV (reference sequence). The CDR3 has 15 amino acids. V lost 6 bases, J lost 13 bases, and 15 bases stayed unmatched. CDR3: CASRGLANSAGVLTF. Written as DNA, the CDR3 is TGTGCCAGCAGAGGGTTAGCGAACTCAGCGGGGGTCCTGACTTTC.

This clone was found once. The CDR3 DNA follows: TGCGCCAGCAGCCAAGAGACGGTAGAACAAGAGACCCAGTACTTC. This sequence encodes CASSQETVEQETQYF. J is TRBJ2-5 and V is TRBV4-1; D call uncertain. The CDR3 totals 15 residues. V was shortened by 0 bases and J by 2 bases, with 10 bases between the two germline ends. The V gene's germline CDR1 is MGHRA and CDR2 YSYEKL.

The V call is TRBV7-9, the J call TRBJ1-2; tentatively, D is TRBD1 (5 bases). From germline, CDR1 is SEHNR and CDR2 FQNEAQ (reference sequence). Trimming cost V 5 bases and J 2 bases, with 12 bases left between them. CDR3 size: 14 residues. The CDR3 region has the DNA TGTGCCAGCAGCACATCTAAGGGGAACTATGGCTACACCTTC. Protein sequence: CASSTSKGNYGYTF.

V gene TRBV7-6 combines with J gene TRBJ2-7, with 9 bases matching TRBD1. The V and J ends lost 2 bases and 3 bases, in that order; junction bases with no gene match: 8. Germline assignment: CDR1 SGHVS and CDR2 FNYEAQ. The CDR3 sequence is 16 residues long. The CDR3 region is CASSLSLGQGSYEQYF. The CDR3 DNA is TGTGCCAGCAGCTTATCCTTGGGACAGGGAAGCTACGAGCAGTACTTC.

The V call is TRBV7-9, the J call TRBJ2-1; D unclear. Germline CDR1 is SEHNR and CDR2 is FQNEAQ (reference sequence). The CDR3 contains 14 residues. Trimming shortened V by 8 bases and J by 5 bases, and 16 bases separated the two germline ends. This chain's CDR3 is CASRAARTDNEQFF. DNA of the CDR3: TGTGCCAGCCGGGCCGCGCGAACGGACAATGAGCAGTTCTTC.

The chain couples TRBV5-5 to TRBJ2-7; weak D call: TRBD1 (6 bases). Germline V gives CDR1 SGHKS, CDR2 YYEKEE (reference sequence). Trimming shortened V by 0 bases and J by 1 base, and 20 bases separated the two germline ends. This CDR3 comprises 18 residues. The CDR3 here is CASSLGGFGRGFSYEQYF. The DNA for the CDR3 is TGTGCCAGCAGCTTGGGGGGTTTCGGCAGGGGTTTTTCCTACGAGCAGTACTTC.

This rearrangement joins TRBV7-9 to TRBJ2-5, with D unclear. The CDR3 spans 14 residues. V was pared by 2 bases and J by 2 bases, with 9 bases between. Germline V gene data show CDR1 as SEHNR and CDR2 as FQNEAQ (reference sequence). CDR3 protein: CASSLLGDQETQYF. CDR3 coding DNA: TGTGCCAGCAGCTTATTGGGTGATCAAGAGACCCAGTACTTC.

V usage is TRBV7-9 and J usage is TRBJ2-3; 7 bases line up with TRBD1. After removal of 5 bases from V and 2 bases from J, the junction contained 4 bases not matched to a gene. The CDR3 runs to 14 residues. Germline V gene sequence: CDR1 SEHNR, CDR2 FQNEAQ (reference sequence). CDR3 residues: CASSLDRDTDTQYF. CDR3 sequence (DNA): TGTGCCAGCAGCCTCGACAGGGACACAGATACGCAGTATTTT.

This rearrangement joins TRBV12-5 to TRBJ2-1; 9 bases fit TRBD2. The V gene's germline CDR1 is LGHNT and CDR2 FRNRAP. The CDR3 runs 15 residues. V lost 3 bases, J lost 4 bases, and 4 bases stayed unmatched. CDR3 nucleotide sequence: TGTGCTAGTGGTTTAGCGGGAGGACGTTACAATGAGCAGTTCTTC. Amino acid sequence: CASGLAGGRYNEQFF.

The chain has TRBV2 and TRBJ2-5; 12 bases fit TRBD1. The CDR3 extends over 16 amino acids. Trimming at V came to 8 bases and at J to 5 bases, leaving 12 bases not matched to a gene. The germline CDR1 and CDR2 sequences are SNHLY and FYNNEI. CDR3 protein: CASGGRWDRGRETQYF. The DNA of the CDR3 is TGTGCCAGCGGAGGCCGATGGGACAGGGGGCGGGAGACCCAGTACTTC.

The CDR3 DNA reads TGTGCCAGCAGCTTCGGTGGCGAGCAGTACTTC. Translation gives CASSFGGEQYF. The chain employs TRBV7-9 and TRBJ2-7; D not certain. Germline CDR1 and CDR2: SEHNR and FQNEAQ (reference sequence). V lost 3 bases and J lost 6, with 6 bases in between. There are 11 residues in the CDR3.

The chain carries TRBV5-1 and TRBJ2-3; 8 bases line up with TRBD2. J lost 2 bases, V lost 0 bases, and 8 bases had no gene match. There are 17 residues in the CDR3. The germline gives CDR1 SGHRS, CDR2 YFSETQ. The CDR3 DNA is TGCGCCAGCAGCTTGGTTGGGCTAGCGGGCCCCACAGATACGCAGTATTTT. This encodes CASSLVGLAGPTDTQYF.

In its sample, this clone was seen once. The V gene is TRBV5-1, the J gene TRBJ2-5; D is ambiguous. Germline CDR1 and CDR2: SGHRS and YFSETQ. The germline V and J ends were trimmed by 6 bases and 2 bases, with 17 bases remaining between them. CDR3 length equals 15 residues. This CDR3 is CASTPYYGYQETQYF. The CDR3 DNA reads TGCGCCAGCACTCCGTATTACGGATATCAAGAGACCCAGTACTTC.

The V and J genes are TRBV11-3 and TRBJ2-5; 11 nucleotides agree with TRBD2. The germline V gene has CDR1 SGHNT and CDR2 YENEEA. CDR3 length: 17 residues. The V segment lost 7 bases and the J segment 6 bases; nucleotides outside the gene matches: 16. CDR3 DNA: TGTGCCAGCACCGACGGGGGGCTAGCGGGAGGAAGAAAGACCCAGTACTTC. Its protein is CASTDGGLAGGRKTQYF.